Sequencing of this T cell receptor (beta chain) was carried out in a study of PD-1 blockade in classical Hodgkin lymphoma. Germline V gives CDR1 LGHNT, CDR2 FRNRAP. This CDR3 comprises 17 residues. V was shortened by 1 base and J by 1 base, with 14 bases between the two germline ends. Each of the patients experienced relapse following autologous stem cell transplantation, and their brentuximab vedotin exposure differed. Patients had relapsed/refractory classical Hodgkin lymphoma with complete response, partial response or progressive disease as best response. Study-wide points: Newly diagnosed patients were reported to start with lower TCR diversity than healthy donors. CD4+ TCR diversity climbed significantly by C4D1, unlike CD8+ TCR diversity. Individuals who commenced nivolumab within less than 1 year of ASCT were excluded.

TCRdb's copy holds only in-frame clones and misses some; the assay was immunoSEQ multiplex PCR. Of more than 90,000 clones in the sample, around 89% were seen once. This clone was seen just once. The antigen remains undetermined. The origin of this receptor is a human donor with classical Hodgkin lymphoma. This chain links TRBV12-5 with TRBJ2-1; a weak D match, TRBD2 (6 bases). This sample comprised peripheral blood mononuclear cells (PBMCs), obtained before the second cycle of nivolumab. The CDR3 nucleotides are TGTGCTAGTGGTTTGGCCCCGACTAGGTCGTCCTACAATGAGCAGTTCTTC. This codes for CASGLAPTRSSYNEQFF. Complete variable domain (other parts from reference TRBV12-5 and TRBJ2-1): DARVTQTPRHKVTEMGQEVTMRCQPILGHNTVFWYRQTMMQGLELLAYFRNRAPLDDSGMPKDRFSAEMPDATLATLKIQPSEPRDSAVYFCASGLAPTRSSYNEQFFGPGTRLTVL.